The sequence of this T cell receptor beta chain was determined in a study of shared clonotypes between healthy human individuals. Terminally differentiated effector memory CD45RA+ cells were left out of the naive CD8 fraction, which was CD45RO-negative and positively selected for CCR7. Trimming cost V 1 base and J 6 bases; bases outside gene matches: 7. Per the germline V gene, CDR1 is MDHEN and CDR2 is SYDVKM. This CDR3 is built from 15 residues. Measured with immunoSEQ multiplex PCR; TCRdb has only the in-frame clones, and not every one. The sample records around 1,900,000 clones, 93% being singletons.

The sequencing sample was made of naive CD8+ T cells from PBMCs. This receptor was taken from a man in his late teens or twenties in good health. Some clones in this sample may be carry-over from other donors' samples. This chain joins TRBV28 and TRBJ2-3; 7 nucleotides match TRBD2. The DNA for the CDR3 is TGTGCCAGCAGTTTATCTGAAGCGGGATGGGATACGCAGTATTTT. Residues: CASSLSEAGWDTQYF.